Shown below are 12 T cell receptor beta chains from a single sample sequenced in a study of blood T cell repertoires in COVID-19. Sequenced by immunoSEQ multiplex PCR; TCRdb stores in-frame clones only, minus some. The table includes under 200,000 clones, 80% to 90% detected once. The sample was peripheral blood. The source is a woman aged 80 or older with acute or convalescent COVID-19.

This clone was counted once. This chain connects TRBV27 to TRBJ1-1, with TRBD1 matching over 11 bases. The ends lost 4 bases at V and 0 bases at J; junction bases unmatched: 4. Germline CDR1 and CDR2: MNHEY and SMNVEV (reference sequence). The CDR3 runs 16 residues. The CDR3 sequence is CASSYRTGGLNTEAFF. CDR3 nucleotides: TGTGCCAGCAGTTACCGGACAGGGGGCTTGAACACTGAAGCTTTCTTT.

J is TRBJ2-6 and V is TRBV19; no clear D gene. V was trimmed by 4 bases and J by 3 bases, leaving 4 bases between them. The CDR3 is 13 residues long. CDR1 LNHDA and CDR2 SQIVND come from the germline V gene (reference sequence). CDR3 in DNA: TGTGCCAGTAGTACTAATGGGGCCAACGTCCTGACTTTC. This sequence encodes CASSTNGANVLTF. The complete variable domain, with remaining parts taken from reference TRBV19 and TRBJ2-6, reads DGGITQSPKYLFRKEGQNVTLSCEQNLNHDAMYWYRQDPGQGLRLIYYSQIVNDFQKGDIAEGYSVSREKKESFPLTVTSAQKNPTAFYLCASSTNGANVLTFGAGSRLTVL.

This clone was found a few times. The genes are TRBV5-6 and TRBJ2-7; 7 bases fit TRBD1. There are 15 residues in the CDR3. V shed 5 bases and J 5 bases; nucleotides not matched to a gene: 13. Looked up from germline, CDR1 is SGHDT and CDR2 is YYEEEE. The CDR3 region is CASSQIDRVENEQYF. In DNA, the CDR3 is TGTGCCAGCAGTCAGATTGACAGGGTCGAGAACGAGCAGTACTTC.

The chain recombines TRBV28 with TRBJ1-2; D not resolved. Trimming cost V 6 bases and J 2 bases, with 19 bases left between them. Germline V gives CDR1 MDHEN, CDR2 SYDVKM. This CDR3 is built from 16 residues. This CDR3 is CASREGSGRLNYGYTF. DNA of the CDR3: TGTGCCAGCAGGGAGGGATCTGGACGGTTAAACTATGGCTACACCTTC.

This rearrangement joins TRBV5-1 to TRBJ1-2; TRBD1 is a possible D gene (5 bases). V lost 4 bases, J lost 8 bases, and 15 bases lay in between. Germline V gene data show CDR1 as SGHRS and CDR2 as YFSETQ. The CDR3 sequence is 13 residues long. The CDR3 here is CASSLDSTWGYTF. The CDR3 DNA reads TGCGCCAGCAGCCTAGACAGTACGTGGGGCTACACCTTC.

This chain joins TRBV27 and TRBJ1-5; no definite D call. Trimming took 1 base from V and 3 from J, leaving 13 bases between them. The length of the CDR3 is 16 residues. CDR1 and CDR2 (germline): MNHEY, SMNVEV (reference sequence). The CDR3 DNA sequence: TGTGCCAGCAGTTTATTCCCAGACACATCCAATCAGCCCCAGCATTTT. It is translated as CASSLFPDTSNQPQHF.

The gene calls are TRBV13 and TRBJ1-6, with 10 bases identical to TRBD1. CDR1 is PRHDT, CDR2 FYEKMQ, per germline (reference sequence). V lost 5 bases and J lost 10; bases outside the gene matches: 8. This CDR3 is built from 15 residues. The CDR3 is CASSLRDRGSSPLHF. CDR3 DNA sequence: TGTGCCAGCAGCCTCCGGGACAGGGGAAGCTCACCCCTCCACTTT.

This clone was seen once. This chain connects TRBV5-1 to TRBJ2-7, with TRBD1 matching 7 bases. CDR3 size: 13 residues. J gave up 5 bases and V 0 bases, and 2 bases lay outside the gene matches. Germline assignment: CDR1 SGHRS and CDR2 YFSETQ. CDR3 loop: CASSLGDRDEQYF. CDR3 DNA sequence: TGCGCCAGCAGCTTGGGAGACAGGGACGAGCAGTACTTC. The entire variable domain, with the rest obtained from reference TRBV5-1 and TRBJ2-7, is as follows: KAGVTQTPRYLIKTRGQQVTLSCSPISGHRSVSWYQQTPGQGLQFLFEYFSETQRNKGNFPGRFSGRQFSNSRSEMNVSTLELGDSALYLCASSLGDRDEQYFGPGTRLTVT.

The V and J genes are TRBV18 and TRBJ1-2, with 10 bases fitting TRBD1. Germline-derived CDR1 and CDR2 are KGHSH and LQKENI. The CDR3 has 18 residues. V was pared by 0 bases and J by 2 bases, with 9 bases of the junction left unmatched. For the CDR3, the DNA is TGTGCCAGCTCACCACCTGGTCCCGGACAGGGGGGGAACTATGGCTACACCTTC. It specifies CASSPPGPGQGGNYGYTF.

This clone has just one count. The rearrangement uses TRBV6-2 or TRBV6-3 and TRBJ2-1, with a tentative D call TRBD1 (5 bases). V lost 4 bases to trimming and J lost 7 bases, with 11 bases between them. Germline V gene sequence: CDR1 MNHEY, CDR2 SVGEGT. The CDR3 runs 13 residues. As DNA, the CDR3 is TGTGCCAGCAGTTCCACCGACAGAAATGAGCAGTTCTTC. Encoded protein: CASSSTDRNEQFF.

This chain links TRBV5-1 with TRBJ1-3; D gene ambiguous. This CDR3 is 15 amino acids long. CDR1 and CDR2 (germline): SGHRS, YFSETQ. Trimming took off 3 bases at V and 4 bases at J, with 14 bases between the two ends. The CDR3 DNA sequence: TGCGCCAGCAGCTCGGGAGACATCTACGGAAACACCATATATTTT. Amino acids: CASSSGDIYGNTIYF.

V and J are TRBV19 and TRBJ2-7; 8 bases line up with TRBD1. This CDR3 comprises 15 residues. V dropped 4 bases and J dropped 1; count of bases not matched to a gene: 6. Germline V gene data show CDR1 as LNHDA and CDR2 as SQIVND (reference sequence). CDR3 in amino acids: CASSNSGQGSYEQYF. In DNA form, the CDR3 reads TGTGCCAGTAGTAACAGCGGACAGGGTTCCTACGAGCAGTACTTC.